This T cell receptor beta chain was sequenced for a study of T-cell reconstitution after alpha-beta-depleted transplantation in children. It was with unique molecular identifiers that the TCRbeta library was prepared. TCRdb re-analysed the PCR reads in MiXCR, keeping a single row per CDR3 protein. The sample has 350,000 to 400,000 distinct CDR3 sequences, about an eighth seen once. The CDR3 runs to 15 residues. Germline V gives CDR1 MNHEY, CDR2 SVGEGT. The trim removed 5 bases at V and 4 bases at J, leaving 8 bases unmatched. This clonotype occurred many times. The origin of this receptor is a human donor who donated a stem cell graft to a child with Fanconi anemia. The chain carries TRBV6-2 or TRBV6-3 and TRBJ2-1, with 7 bases aligning to TRBD1. Material: PBMCs, obtained from the stem cell graft. The CDR3 nucleotides read TGTGCCAGCAGTCTTACCCTGACAGGGTACAATGAGCAGTTCTTC. Residues: CASSLTLTGYNEQFF.